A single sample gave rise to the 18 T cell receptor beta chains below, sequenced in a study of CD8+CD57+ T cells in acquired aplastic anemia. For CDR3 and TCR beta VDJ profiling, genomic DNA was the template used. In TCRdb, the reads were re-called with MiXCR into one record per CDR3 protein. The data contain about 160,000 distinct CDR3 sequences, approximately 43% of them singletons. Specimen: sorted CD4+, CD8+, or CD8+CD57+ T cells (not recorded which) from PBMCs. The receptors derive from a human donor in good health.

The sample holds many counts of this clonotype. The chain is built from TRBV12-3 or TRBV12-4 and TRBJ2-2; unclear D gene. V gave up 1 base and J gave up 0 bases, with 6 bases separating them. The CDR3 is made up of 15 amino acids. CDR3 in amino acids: CASSLGLTNTGELFF. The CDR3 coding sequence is TGTGCCAGCAGTTTAGGCCTCACGAACACCGGGGAGCTGTTTTTT.

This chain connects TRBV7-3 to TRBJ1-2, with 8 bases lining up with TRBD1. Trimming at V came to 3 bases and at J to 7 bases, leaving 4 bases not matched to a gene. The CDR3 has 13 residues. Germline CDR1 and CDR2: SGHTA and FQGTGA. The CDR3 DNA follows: TGTGCCAGCAGCTTTCAGGGGGCGGGTGGCTACACCTTC. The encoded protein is CASSFQGAGGYTF.

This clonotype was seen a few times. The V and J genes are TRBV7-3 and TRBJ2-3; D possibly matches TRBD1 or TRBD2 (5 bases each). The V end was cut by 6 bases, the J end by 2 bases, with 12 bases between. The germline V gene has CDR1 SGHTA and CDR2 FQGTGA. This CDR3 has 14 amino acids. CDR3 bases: TGTGCCAGCAGTTGGGGACGGACCACAGATACGCAGTATTTT. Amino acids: CASSWGRTTDTQYF.

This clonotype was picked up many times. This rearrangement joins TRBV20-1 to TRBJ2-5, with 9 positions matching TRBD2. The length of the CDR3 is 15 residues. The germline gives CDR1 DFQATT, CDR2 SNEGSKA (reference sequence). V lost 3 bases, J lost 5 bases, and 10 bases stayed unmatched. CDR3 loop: CSASSVRGGQETQYF. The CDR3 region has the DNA TGCAGTGCTAGCTCGGTGCGGGGGGGCCAGGAGACCCAGTACTTC.

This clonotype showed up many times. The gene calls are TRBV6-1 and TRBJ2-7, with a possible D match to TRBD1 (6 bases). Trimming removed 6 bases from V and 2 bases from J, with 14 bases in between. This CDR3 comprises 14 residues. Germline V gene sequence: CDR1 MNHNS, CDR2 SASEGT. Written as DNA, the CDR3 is TGTGCCAGCAGGAACGGACAGACAACCTACGAGCAGTACTTC. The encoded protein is CASRNGQTTYEQYF.

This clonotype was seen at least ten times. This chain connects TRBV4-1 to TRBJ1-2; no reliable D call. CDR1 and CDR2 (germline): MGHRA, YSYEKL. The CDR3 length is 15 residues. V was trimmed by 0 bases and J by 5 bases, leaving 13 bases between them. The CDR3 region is CASSQDIAGRYGYTF. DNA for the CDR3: TGCGCCAGCAGCCAAGATATTGCAGGAAGATATGGCTACACCTTC.

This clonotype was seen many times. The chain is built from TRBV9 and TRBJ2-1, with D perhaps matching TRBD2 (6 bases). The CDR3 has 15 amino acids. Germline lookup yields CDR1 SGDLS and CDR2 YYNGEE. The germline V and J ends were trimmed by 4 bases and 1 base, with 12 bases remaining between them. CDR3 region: CASSTSGGSYNEQFF. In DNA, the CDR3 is TGTGCCAGCAGCACTTCCGGGGGTTCCTACAATGAGCAGTTCTTC.

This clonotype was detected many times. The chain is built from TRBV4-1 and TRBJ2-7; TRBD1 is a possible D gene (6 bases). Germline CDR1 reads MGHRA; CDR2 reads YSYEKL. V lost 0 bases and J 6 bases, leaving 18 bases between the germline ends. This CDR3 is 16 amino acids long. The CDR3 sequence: CASSQEGNRVITEQYF. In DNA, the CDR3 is TGCGCCAGCAGCCAAGAGGGAAACAGGGTAATAACCGAGCAGTACTTC.

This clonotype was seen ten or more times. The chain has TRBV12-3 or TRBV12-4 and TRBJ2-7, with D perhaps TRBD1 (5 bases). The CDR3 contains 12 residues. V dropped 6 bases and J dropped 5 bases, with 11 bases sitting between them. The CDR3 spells CASRQESNEQYF. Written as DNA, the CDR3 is TGTGCCAGCAGACAGGAGTCGAACGAGCAGTACTTC.

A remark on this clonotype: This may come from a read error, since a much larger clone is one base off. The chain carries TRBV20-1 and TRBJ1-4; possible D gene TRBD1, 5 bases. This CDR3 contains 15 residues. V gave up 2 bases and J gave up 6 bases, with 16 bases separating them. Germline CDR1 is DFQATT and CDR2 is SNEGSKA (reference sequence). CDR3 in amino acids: CSARPSGGKDEKLFF. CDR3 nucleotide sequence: TGCAGTGCTAGACCCAGCGGGGGGAAAGATGAAAAACTGTTTTTT.

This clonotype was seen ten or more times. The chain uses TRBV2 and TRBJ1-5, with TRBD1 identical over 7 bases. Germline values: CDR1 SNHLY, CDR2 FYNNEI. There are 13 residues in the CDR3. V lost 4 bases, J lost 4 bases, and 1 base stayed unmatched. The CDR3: CASSGDSNQPQHF. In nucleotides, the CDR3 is TGTGCCAGCAGTGGGGACAGTAATCAGCCCCAGCATTTT. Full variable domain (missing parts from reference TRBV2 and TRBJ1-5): EPEVTQTPSHQVTQMGQEVILRCVPISNHLYFYWYRQILGQKVEFLVSFYNNEISEKSEIFDDQFSVERPDGSNFTLKIRSTKLEDSAMYFCASSGDSNQPQHFGDGTRLSIL.

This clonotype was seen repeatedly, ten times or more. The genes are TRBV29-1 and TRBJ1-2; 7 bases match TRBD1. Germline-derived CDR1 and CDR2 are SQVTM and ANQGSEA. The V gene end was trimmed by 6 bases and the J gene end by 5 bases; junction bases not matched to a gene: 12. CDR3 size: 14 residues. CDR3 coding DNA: TGCAGCGTCAAGTTAGAGGGGGCGGGATATGGCTACACCTTC. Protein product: CSVKLEGAGYGYTF. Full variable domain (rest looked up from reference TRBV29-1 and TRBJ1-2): SAVISQKPSRDICQRGTSLTIQCQVDSQVTMMFWYRQQPGQSLTLIATANQGSEATYESGFVIDKFPISRPNLTFSTLTVSNMSPEDSSIYLCSVKLEGAGYGYTFGSGTRLTVV.

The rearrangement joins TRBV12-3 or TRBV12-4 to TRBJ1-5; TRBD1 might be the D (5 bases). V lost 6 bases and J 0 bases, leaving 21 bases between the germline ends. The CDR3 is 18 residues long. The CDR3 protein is CASRTGDSKRDSNQPQHF. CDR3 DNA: TGTGCCAGCAGGACCGGCGACAGCAAGAGGGATAGCAATCAGCCCCAGCATTTT.

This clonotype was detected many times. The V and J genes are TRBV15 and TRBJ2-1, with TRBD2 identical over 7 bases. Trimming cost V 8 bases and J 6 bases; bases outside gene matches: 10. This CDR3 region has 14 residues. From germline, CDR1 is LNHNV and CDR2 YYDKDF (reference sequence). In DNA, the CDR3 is TGTGCCACCGAACTAGCGATCGGGGTCAATGAGCAGTTCTTC. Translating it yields CATELAIGVNEQFF.

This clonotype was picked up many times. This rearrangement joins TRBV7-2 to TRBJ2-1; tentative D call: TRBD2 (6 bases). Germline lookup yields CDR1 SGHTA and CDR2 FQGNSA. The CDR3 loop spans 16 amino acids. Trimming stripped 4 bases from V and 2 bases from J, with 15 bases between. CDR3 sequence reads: CASSSSRVAAYNEQFF. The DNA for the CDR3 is TGTGCCAGCAGCTCTAGTAGGGTAGCGGCCTACAATGAGCAGTTCTTC.

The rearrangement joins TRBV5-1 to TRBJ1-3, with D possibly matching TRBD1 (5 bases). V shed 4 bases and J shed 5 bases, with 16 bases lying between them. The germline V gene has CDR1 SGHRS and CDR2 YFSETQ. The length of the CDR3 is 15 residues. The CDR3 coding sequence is TGCGCCAGCAGCCTAAACGGGGACCTAAGAAACACCATATATTTT. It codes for CASSLNGDLRNTIYF. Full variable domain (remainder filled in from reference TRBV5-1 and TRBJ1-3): KAGVTQTPRYLIKTRGQQVTLSCSPISGHRSVSWYQQTPGQGLQFLFEYFSETQRNKGNFPGRFSGRQFSNSRSEMNVSTLELGDSALYLCASSLNGDLRNTIYFGEGSWLTVV.

The CDR3 loop reads CASSEYTGFGGAYNEQFF. The DNA of the CDR3 is TGTGCCAGCAGTGAATATACAGGGTTTGGTGGGGCCTACAATGAGCAGTTCTTC. The V gene is TRBV25-1, the J gene TRBJ2-1; D may be TRBD1 (6 bases). Germline values: CDR1 MGHDK, CDR2 SYGVNS. V lost 0 bases and J 2 bases, leaving 17 bases between the germline ends. This CDR3 has 18 residues.

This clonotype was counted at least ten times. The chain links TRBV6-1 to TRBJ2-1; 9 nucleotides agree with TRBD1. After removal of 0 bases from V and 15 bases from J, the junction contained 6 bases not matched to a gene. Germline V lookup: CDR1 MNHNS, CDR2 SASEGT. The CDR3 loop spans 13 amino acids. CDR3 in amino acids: CASSEARGTGLFF. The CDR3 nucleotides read TGTGCCAGCAGTGAAGCGCGAGGGACAGGGTTGTTCTTC.